Listed here are 6 T cell receptor beta chains from one sample, sequenced in a study of vaccination and CD4 T cells after COVID-19. The Oncomine TCR Beta short-read assay was what sequenced the DNA obtained from cultured CD4+ T cells. TCRdb reprocessed the PCR reads with MiXCR, giving one entry per CDR3 protein. This table has about 19,000 distinct CDR3 sequences, approximately 40% appearing once. Noted treatment: approximately 9-day PBMC culture with coronavirus spike peptide pools or control peptides (ViraFEST assay). The antigens for these receptors are not known. Input material: cultured CD4+ T cells from blood. These receptors all come from a human donor with COVID-19.

In its sample, this clonotype was seen a few times. This chain connects TRBV20-1 to TRBJ1-5; D is uncertain. The V and J ends lost 3 bases and 6 bases respectively, with 15 bases between them. This CDR3 comprises 14 residues. The germline V gene has CDR1 DFQATT and CDR2 SNEGSKA (reference sequence). The chain's CDR3 is CSASIGVQGQPQHF. As DNA, the CDR3 is TGCAGTGCTAGTATCGGGGTCCAAGGTCAGCCCCAGCATTTT.

This chain uses TRBV28 with TRBJ1-2; D is uncertain. The CDR3 spans 14 residues. The ends were cut back, 4 bases at V and 7 bases at J, with 16 bases in the middle. Germline CDR1 reads MDHEN; CDR2 reads SYDVKM. Written as DNA, the CDR3 is TGTGCCAGCAGTTCCCCGGGTTCCTTCAGTGGCTACACCTTC. This gives the protein CASSSPGSFSGYTF.

This clonotype was counted between two and nine times. The chain is built from TRBV6-1 and TRBJ1-1; D unclear. V gave up 6 bases and J gave up 0 bases, with 17 bases separating them. CDR1 is MNHNS, CDR2 SASEGT, per germline. This CDR3 has 16 residues. The CDR3 protein is CASRTPGTIMNTEAFF. DNA of the CDR3: TGTGCCAGCAGAACACCGGGAACCATTATGAACACTGAAGCTTTCTTT.

The rearrangement joins TRBV7-2 to TRBJ1-2; D is unclear. Germline V gives CDR1 SGHTA, CDR2 FQGNSA. Between the trimmed V and J ends, which lost 4 bases and 8 bases, there was a span of 11 bases. The CDR3 consists of 12 residues. The CDR3 protein is CASSSTGEGYTF. CDR3 DNA: TGTGCCAGCAGCTCAACCGGTGAGGGCTACACCTTC.

The chain uses TRBV5-5 and TRBJ1-2, with a weak D call TRBD1 (5 bases). The germline V gene has CDR1 SGHKS and CDR2 YYEKEE (reference sequence). This CDR3 region has 13 residues. Between the trimmed V and J ends, which lost 2 bases and 5 bases, there was a span of 10 bases. CDR3 coding DNA: TGTGCCAGCAGCTTAGGTTGGGGGTATGGCTACACCTTC. It translates to CASSLGWGYGYTF.

The chain carries TRBV2 and TRBJ1-2, with 7 bases fitting TRBD1. The germline CDR1 and CDR2 sequences are SNHLY and FYNNEI. The CDR3 is 13 residues long. V gave up 4 bases and J gave up 9 bases; unmatched junction bases: 8. The DNA for the CDR3 is TGTGCCAGCAGTGCGCGACAGGGTCGAAGCTACACCTTC. Translated: CASSARQGRSYTF. The entire variable domain, with the rest obtained from reference TRBV2 and TRBJ1-2, is as follows: EPEVTQTPSHQVTQMGQEVILRCVPISNHLYFYWYRQILGQKVEFLVSFYNNEISEKSEIFDDQFSVERPDGSNFTLKIRSTKLEDSAMYFCASSARQGRSYTFGSGTRLTVV.